The T cell receptor beta chain under discussion was sequenced for a study of cytomegalovirus exposure and HLA in healthy donors. The germline CDR1 and CDR2 sequences are LGHNA and YSLEER. J gave up 4 bases and V 1 base, and 4 bases lay outside the gene matches. There are 15 residues in the CDR3. Sequenced by immunoSEQ multiplex PCR; TCRdb stores in-frame clones only, minus some. This table holds about 74,000 clones, roughly 92% found once. The sequence derives from a woman under 30 in good health and CMV-seropositive. Sequenced material: PBMCs. The V call is TRBV4-3, the J call TRBJ2-3, with TRBD2 matching over 8 bases. CDR3 DNA sequence: TGCGCCAGCAGCCAAGGAGACGGGGGGGCAGATACGCAGTATTTT. Amino acid sequence: CASSQGDGGADTQYF.